This TCR beta chain came from a study of early T cells in non-severe SARS-CoV-2 infection. Study context: Investigators sequenced bulk RNA drawn from unsorted whole blood, and chains remained unpaired.

V shed 8 bases, J shed 5 bases, and the junction held 0 bases outside the gene matches. Germline CDR1 and CDR2: SGHTA and FQGNSA. There are 11 residues in the CDR3. This clonotype was seen a handful of times. Its antigen is still unknown. Molecules of cDNA were individually given unique molecular identifiers that were attached to them. One entry per CDR3 protein, called by TCRdb with MiXCR from the 5' RACE reads. Among tens of thousands of distinct CDR3 sequences listed, 8.5% to 12% were seen once. General study findings and limits: In VDJdb matching, anti-spike CD8 responses were favored while private and CD4 specificities went missing.

This sequence was found in an adult who was a healthcare worker with PCR-confirmed SARS-CoV-2 infection or an uninfected control (not recorded which). The V gene is TRBV7-2, the J gene TRBJ2-3, with 8 positions matching TRBD1. Sequencing was performed on whole blood. CDR3 residues: CASDRGDTQYF. The CDR3 DNA sequence: TGTGCCAGCGACAGGGGAGATACGCAGTATTTT.